Following are 31 T cell receptor beta chains from one sample sequenced in a study of shared clonotypes between healthy human individuals. Profiling relied on immunoSEQ multiplex PCR, and the TCRdb table lists in-frame clones only, not all of them. This table has approximately 530,000 clones, approximately 95% appearing once. Sequenced input: naive CD4+ T cells sorted from blood. Subset defined: CD45RA+ positively selected. The origin of the receptors is a woman between 25 and 40 years old in good health.

V gene TRBV5-5 combines with J gene TRBJ2-7; 11 bases agree with TRBD2. The CDR3 has 16 amino acids. Germline CDR1 and CDR2: SGHKS and YYEKEE (reference sequence). V lost 5 bases to trimming and J lost 5 bases; unmatched junction nucleotides: 12. The CDR3 nucleotides are TGTGCCAGCAGTCAACCATTAGCGGGAGGGCCCAACGAGCAGTACTTC. Amino acids: CASSQPLAGGPNEQYF.

Only a few counts were recorded for this clone. The rearrangement uses TRBV5-1 and TRBJ2-7; unclear D gene. CDR3 size: 14 residues. Deletions cut 4 bases from V and 2 bases from J, with 13 bases between. Germline V gene sequence: CDR1 SGHRS, CDR2 YFSETQ. The CDR3 reads CASSSRRPPYEQYF. For the CDR3, the DNA is TGCGCCAGCAGCAGCAGGAGACCGCCCTACGAGCAGTACTTC.

The CDR3 region has the DNA TGTGCCAGCAGCTTATCAGGGTACGAGCAGTACTTC. It translates to CASSLSGYEQYF. This sequence joins TRBV11-2 and TRBJ2-7; tentative D call: TRBD1 (5 bases). Trimming pared 2 bases from V and 4 bases from J, leaving 6 bases between. This CDR3 is 12 amino acids long. Germline V CDR1 and CDR2: SGHAT, FQNNGV. Based on the CDR3 plus reference TRBV11-2 and TRBJ2-7, the full variable domain is EAGVAQSPRYKIIEKRQSVAFWCNPISGHATLYWYQQILGQGPKLLIQFQNNGVVDDSQLPKDRFSAERLKGVDSTLKIQPAKLEDSAVYLCASSLSGYEQYFGPGTRLTVT.

The V and J genes are TRBV29-1 and TRBJ2-3; a possible D gene is TRBD2 (6 bases). The V gene's germline CDR1 is SQVTM and CDR2 ANQGSEA. The V end was cut by 6 bases, the J end by 0 bases, with 22 bases between. This CDR3 has 17 amino acids. The CDR3 bases are TGCAGCGTCGACGGCTCTTTCTCTGCGGGGAGCACAGATACGCAGTATTTT. Amino acid sequence: CSVDGSFSAGSTDTQYF.

A single count supports this clone. This chain joins TRBV9 and TRBJ2-1; D possibly uses TRBD1 or TRBD2 (5 bases each). Germline CDR1 is SGDLS and CDR2 is YYNGEE. V was trimmed by 0 bases and J by 8 bases, leaving 12 bases between them. There are 14 residues in the CDR3. The CDR3 DNA follows: TGTGCCAGCAGCGTAGACCAGGGACGGGATGAGCAGTTCTTC. It yields the protein CASSVDQGRDEQFF.

This clone was found a few times. The J gene is TRBJ1-2, the V gene TRBV6-1, with no clear D. Trimming left V 3 bases short and J 1 base short, with 9 bases between. The CDR3 has 14 amino acids. The V gene's germline CDR1 is MNHNS and CDR2 SASEGT. In DNA form, the CDR3 reads TGTGCCAGCAGTGAGCAGGTCCTTAACTATGGCTACACCTTC. This codes for CASSEQVLNYGYTF.

The chain links TRBV11-2 to TRBJ2-2; D may be TRBD2 (5 bases). The CDR3 has 15 amino acids. Germline loops: CDR1 SGHAT, CDR2 FQNNGV. V lost 3 bases, J lost 4 bases, and 12 bases lay in between. In DNA, the CDR3 is TGTGCCAGCAGCTTGGGGTCACTAGTCACCGGGGAGCTGTTTTTT. The encoded protein is CASSLGSLVTGELFF.

This sequence joins TRBV2 and TRBJ2-5; D is ambiguous. The CDR3 covers 16 residues. CDR1 is SNHLY, CDR2 FYNNEI, per germline. V lost 2 bases and J 3 bases, leaving 16 bases between the germline ends. Here the CDR3 reads CASSERTLSPKETQYF. DNA for the CDR3: TGTGCCAGCAGTGAACGGACCCTCTCCCCCAAAGAGACCCAGTACTTC.

The J gene is TRBJ1-1, the V gene TRBV18; possibly TRBD1 for D (5 bases). V lost 2 bases to trimming and J lost 5 bases, with 12 bases between them. The germline V gene encodes CDR1 KGHSH and CDR2 LQKENI. This CDR3 contains 14 residues. The DNA of the CDR3 is TGTGCCAGCTCACCAGATACAGGCCGGACTGAAGCTTTCTTT. Translation: CASSPDTGRTEAFF.

This clone appeared a few times. The chain couples TRBV28 to TRBJ1-1; D may be TRBD1 (5 bases). The V gene's germline CDR1 is MDHEN and CDR2 SYDVKM. There are 13 residues in the CDR3. The V gene lost 5 bases and the J gene lost 1 base, with 8 bases spanning the gap. CDR3 sequence: CASSNGQNTEAFF. The CDR3 coding sequence is TGTGCCAGCAGTAACGGACAGAACACTGAAGCTTTCTTT.

CDR3 sequence reads: CASADRGRSYGYTF. The CDR3 DNA is TGTGCCAGTGCAGACAGGGGAAGGTCCTATGGCTACACCTTC. The V and J genes are TRBV19 and TRBJ1-2; 8 bases fit TRBD1. The CDR3 length is 14 residues. The V segment lost 8 bases and the J segment 4 bases; nucleotides outside the gene matches: 9. Germline CDR1 and CDR2: LNHDA and SQIVND (reference sequence). The full variable domain, its missing parts supplied by reference TRBV19 and TRBJ1-2, is DGGITQSPKYLFRKEGQNVTLSCEQNLNHDAMYWYRQDPGQGLRLIYYSQIVNDFQKGDIAEGYSVSREKKESFPLTVTSAQKNPTAFYLCASADRGRSYGYTFGSGTRLTVV.

This rearrangement joins TRBV9 to TRBJ1-2; TRBD1 might be the D (6 bases). Per germline, CDR1 SGDLS and CDR2 YYNGEE. Trimming shortened V by 4 bases and J by 1 base, and 14 bases separated the two germline ends. This CDR3 comprises 15 residues. CDR3 coding DNA: TGTGCCAGCAGCTCTGACAGGTTATTTAACTATGGCTACACCTTC. Amino acid sequence: CASSSDRLFNYGYTF. Full variable domain (rest looked up from reference TRBV9 and TRBJ1-2): DSGVTQTPKHLITATGQRVTLRCSPRSGDLSVYWYQQSLDQGLQFLIQYYNGEERAKGNILERFSAQQFPDLHSELNLSSLELGDSALYFCASSSDRLFNYGYTFGSGTRLTVV.

The rearrangement joins TRBV6-1 to TRBJ2-7; D remains unclear. V lost 2 bases, J lost 0 bases, and 11 bases lay in between. In germline, CDR1 is MNHNS, CDR2 SASEGT. CDR3 length: 15 residues. The CDR3 is CASSELQGRSYEQYF. The CDR3 DNA is TGTGCCAGCAGTGAACTTCAAGGCCGCTCCTACGAGCAGTACTTC.

This clone was observed a single time. The chain couples TRBV5-1 to TRBJ2-5; D remains ambiguous. Deletions cut 4 bases from V and 1 base from J, with 14 bases between. The CDR3 length is 15 residues. Germline CDR1 and CDR2: SGHRS and YFSETQ. CDR3 sequence reads: CASSPQRFVQETQYF. In DNA, the CDR3 is TGCGCCAGCAGCCCGCAACGGTTCGTCCAAGAGACCCAGTACTTC.

This chain uses TRBV7-9 with TRBJ1-2; D not resolved. V lost 2 bases to trimming and J lost 2 bases, with 6 bases between them. Germline loops: CDR1 SEHNR, CDR2 FQNEAQ (reference sequence). CDR3 size: 13 residues. The CDR3 here is CASSLIVNYGYTF. The CDR3 DNA sequence: TGTGCCAGCAGCTTAATAGTAAACTATGGCTACACCTTC.

V usage is TRBV28 and J usage is TRBJ2-3; tentatively, D is TRBD2 (5 bases). The CDR3 runs 15 residues. The germline V gene has CDR1 MDHEN and CDR2 SYDVKM. V was pared by 3 bases and J by 6 bases, with 16 bases between. The CDR3 DNA is TGTGCCAGCAGTTTGGTGGTAGCGAGGTCGGATACGCAGTATTTT. Translating it yields CASSLVVARSDTQYF.

V usage is TRBV5-6 and J usage is TRBJ2-1; D may be TRBD2 (7 bases). V gave up 1 base and J gave up 15 bases, with 17 bases separating them. Germline V lookup: CDR1 SGHDT, CDR2 YYEEEE. The CDR3 is made up of 13 amino acids. The CDR3 region has the DNA TGTGCCAGCAGCTTGCCAGGGGAGGGTGGGCGGTTCTTC. Protein sequence: CASSLPGEGGRFF.

The chain recombines TRBV19 with TRBJ1-5; D may be TRBD1 (5 bases). The CDR3 spans 16 residues. V was cut by 3 bases and J by 4 bases, with 16 bases left in between. The germline gives CDR1 LNHDA, CDR2 SQIVND (reference sequence). The CDR3 DNA sequence: TGTGCCAGTAGTATCGCGGCCAGGGTTCGAAATCAGCCCCAGCATTTT. It encodes CASSIAARVRNQPQHF.

This chain joins TRBV28 and TRBJ1-1; weak D call: TRBD1 (5 bases). V dropped 4 bases and J dropped 1 base, with 7 bases sitting between them. The CDR3 has 13 amino acids. Per the germline V gene, CDR1 is MDHEN and CDR2 is SYDVKM. In DNA, the CDR3 is TGTGCCAGCAGTTGGACACAGAACACTGAAGCTTTCTTT. Translation gives CASSWTQNTEAFF.

The gene calls are TRBV6-4 and TRBJ2-2; D unresolved. Germline V gene lookup returns CDR1 MRHNA and CDR2 SNTAGT. This CDR3 contains 14 residues. Trimming pared 5 bases from V and 2 bases from J, leaving 9 bases between. CDR3 coding DNA: TGTGCCAGCAGTCAAGGACCCAACACCGGGGAGCTGTTTTTT. Residues: CASSQGPNTGELFF.

The chain couples TRBV15 to TRBJ2-2; D is ambiguous. This CDR3 is 13 amino acids long. V lost 4 bases and J 0 bases, leaving 3 bases between the germline ends. CDR1 is LNHNV, CDR2 YYDKDF, per germline (reference sequence). CDR3: CATSITNTGELFF. The CDR3 DNA follows: TGTGCCACCAGCATAACGAACACCGGGGAGCTGTTTTTT.

J is TRBJ2-1 and V is TRBV6-5; 12 nucleotides line up with TRBD2. The CDR3 extends over 15 amino acids. Per germline, CDR1 MNHEY and CDR2 SVGAGI. V was clipped by 8 bases and J by 7 bases; unmatched bases: 9. The CDR3 bases are TGTGCCAGCCGGAGAACTAGCGGGAGGAAGAATGAGCAGTTCTTC. Translation: CASRRTSGRKNEQFF.

This sequence joins TRBV30 and TRBJ1-3, with a possible D match to TRBD1 (5 bases). V was shortened by 2 bases and J by 2 bases, with 10 bases between the two germline ends. This CDR3 has 14 amino acids. The V gene's germline CDR1 is GTSNPN and CDR2 SVGIG (reference sequence). CDR3: CAWSRGEAGNTIYF. For the CDR3, the DNA is TGTGCCTGGAGTCGAGGGGAAGCTGGAAACACCATATATTTT.

The chain recombines TRBV10-3 with TRBJ2-6, with 11 nucleotides matching TRBD2. V gave up 3 bases and J gave up 0 bases; unmatched junction bases: 4. Germline V gene lookup returns CDR1 ENHRY and CDR2 SYGVKD. CDR3 length equals 18 residues. The CDR3 loop reads CAISDLGLAGSGANVLTF. CDR3 coding DNA: TGTGCCATCAGTGACCTTGGACTAGCGGGCTCTGGGGCCAACGTCCTGACTTTC.

V and J are TRBV5-1 and TRBJ2-1; 7 nucleotides align to TRBD2. CDR3 length: 14 residues. With V trimmed by 4 bases and J by 2 bases, 3 bases remained unmatched. Germline assignment: CDR1 SGHRS and CDR2 YFSETQ. DNA of the CDR3: TGCGCCAGCAGCACCGGACTAGCCTACAATGAGCAGTTCTTC. It specifies CASSTGLAYNEQFF.

The rearrangement links TRBV28 to TRBJ2-5, with D tentatively TRBD1 (6 bases). The length of the CDR3 is 14 residues. Looked up from germline, CDR1 is MDHEN and CDR2 is SYDVKM. The V and J ends lost 7 bases and 1 base respectively, with 13 bases between them. CDR3 sequence (DNA): TGTGCCAGCAAAGCCCAGGGGAGCCAAGAGACCCAGTACTTC. Translating it yields CASKAQGSQETQYF.

The chain joins TRBV7-9 to TRBJ2-2; 8 bases are a match to TRBD2. The CDR3 has 15 residues. Germline trimming cut 5 bases from V and 1 base from J; bases unmatched to any gene: 3. Per germline, CDR1 SEHNR and CDR2 FQNEAQ (reference sequence). CDR3 DNA: TGTGCCAGCAGCACGGGACTAGAGAACACCGGGGAGCTGTTTTTT. As protein: CASSTGLENTGELFF.

The J gene is TRBJ2-1, the V gene TRBV28; 10 bases map to TRBD2. Losses at the gene ends were 2 bases for V and 8 bases for J; bases not matched to a gene: 6. Germline V gene sequence: CDR1 MDHEN, CDR2 SYDVKM. This CDR3 has 15 amino acids. Here the CDR3 reads CASSLRLAGDDEQFF. In DNA, the CDR3 is TGTGCCAGCAGTTTAAGACTAGCGGGTGACGATGAGCAGTTCTTC.

This chain links TRBV28 with TRBJ1-2, with D perhaps matching TRBD1 (6 bases). The V gene lost 7 bases and the J gene lost 2 bases, with 17 bases spanning the gap. Germline lookup yields CDR1 MDHEN and CDR2 SYDVKM. The CDR3 contains 15 residues. CDR3 nucleotides: TGTGCCAGCACCCAACCAGCGGGGGCCAACTATGGCTACACCTTC. It translates to CASTQPAGANYGYTF.

This clone was seen only once. This chain connects TRBV18 to TRBJ2-1; D uncertain. Germline V gives CDR1 KGHSH, CDR2 LQKENI. Trimming took 0 bases from V and 7 from J, leaving 19 bases between them. The CDR3 runs to 17 residues. CDR3 sequence (DNA): TGTGCCAGCTCACCACCCCCGTCGAGACAAGGGTCGAATGAGCAGTTCTTC. This gives the protein CASSPPPSRQGSNEQFF. The variable domain in full, with the rest retrieved from reference TRBV18 and TRBJ2-1, is NAGVMQNPRHLVRRRGQEARLRCSPMKGHSHVYWYRQLPEEGLKFMVYLQKENIIDESGMPKERFSAEFPKEGPSILRIQQVVRGDSAAYFCASSPPPSRQGSNEQFFGPGTRLTVL.

The CDR3 sequence: CASSRIPGQVIYEQYF. As DNA, the CDR3 is TGTGCCAGCAGTCGAATCCCGGGACAGGTTATCTACGAGCAGTACTTC. The gene calls are TRBV6-4 and TRBJ2-7, with 8 bases that match TRBD1. Trimming at V came to 5 bases and at J to 3 bases, leaving 12 bases not matched to a gene. CDR3 length equals 16 residues. Germline CDR1 reads MRHNA; CDR2 reads SNTAGT.